The clone carrying this TCR beta chain has ten or more counts. Its matching antigen is unknown. Relying on iRepertoire HTBI primers and Arm-PCR of CDR3 regions, the team built TCR beta libraries. TCRdb re-derived calls from the multiplex PCR reads in MiXCR, one entry per CDR3 protein. The sample lists 550,000 or so distinct CDR3 sequences; more than 10% were seen once. The entry originates in a study of regulatory T cells in long-lasting Graves disease. Documented time point: newly diagnosed GD, antithyroid drugs for less than 3 months. From RNA extracted from PBMCs, the TCR library was made. The CDR3 has 16 amino acids. From germline, CDR1 is KGHSH and CDR2 LQKENI. J was trimmed by 8 bases and V by 2 bases; bases with no gene match: 11. Study results and limitations: Whereas new patients shared 966 public clonotypes, persistent patients shared more, at some 2,700. With persistent disease, TRBV28, TRBJ1-2 and TRBJ2-5 were the favored segments.

The same sample was also studied in work on T cells in Graves' hyperthyroidism and ophthalmopathy.

Sequences were derived from peripheral blood mononuclear cells (PBMCs), sampled at new diagnosis, from a patient treated with antithyroid drugs. The gene calls are TRBV18 and TRBJ2-1; TRBD2 matches 8 bases. The sequence was obtained from a woman in her twenties or thirties with Graves disease. The CDR3: CASSPDRVAGTDEQFF. Here the CDR3 DNA reads TGTGCCAGCTCACCAGATCGAGTAGCGGGAACCGATGAGCAGTTCTTC.